This TCR beta chain comes out of a study of Ad26.COV2.S vaccination and SARS-CoV-2 variants. The V gene lost 4 bases and the J gene lost 6 bases, with 18 bases spanning the gap. The length of the CDR3 is 14 residues. The germline gives CDR1 SQVTM, CDR2 ANQGSEA. As for treatment: some 19 received Ad26.COV2.S at low or high dose, single or two shots; about 5 received placebo; per-sample allocation not given. Sampling happened 63 days after the first vaccine or placebo injection. Vaccination used an Ad26 vector expressing Wuhan-strain SARS-CoV-2 spike. Profiled with immunoSEQ multiplex PCR; TCRdb holds only in-frame clones, not every one. The table records 350,000 to 450,000 clones, 80% to 90% of them present only once.

J is TRBJ1-2 and V is TRBV29-1; a weak D match, TRBD1 (6 bases). The origin of this receptor is a person aged 18-65 years who received the Ad26.COV2.S COVID-19 vaccine or a placebo. This material consisted of peripheral blood, taken in a trial of Ad26.COV2.S vaccine versus placebo. CDR3 nucleotide sequence: TGCAGCGTTGGCAGGAGTACAGGGTTCGATGGCTACACCTTC. It encodes CSVGRSTGFDGYTF.